This record covers a single T cell receptor (beta chain). The CDR3 consists of 14 residues. The ends were cut back, 0 bases at V and 7 bases at J, with 10 bases in the middle. CDR1 is LNHNV, CDR2 YYDKDF, per germline (reference sequence). The sample originates from a study of blood T cell repertoires in COVID-19. At the level of the study: Some COVID-19 samples were acute and others convalescent; all came from the United States, Italy and Spain. PBMCs, B-cell-depleted T cells, or T cells were the source of the cDNA or gDNA that made up the material.

Patients of the Seattle cohort, enrolled during active infection, were followed longitudinally. In the original workflow: Counts of nucleated cells, estimated from reference gene primer amplification, were obtained. This table comes from immunoSEQ multiplex PCR, and its TCRdb copy is limited to in-frame clones, with some not included. Clonal size and the V and J genes are those of that table, whereas D and trimming came from the DNA. The sample gives 250,000 to 350,000 clones, almost 90% of which show up once; 2.5% to 3.5% is in the top ten. Sequencing was performed on peripheral blood. The rearrangement joins TRBV15 to TRBJ1-3; no clear D gene. The receptor comes from a woman aged 25 to 39 with COVID-19, enrolled during active disease. CDR3: CATSREGVGNTIYF. CDR3 DNA sequence: TGTGCCACCAGCAGAGAGGGAGTAGGGAACACCATATATTTT.